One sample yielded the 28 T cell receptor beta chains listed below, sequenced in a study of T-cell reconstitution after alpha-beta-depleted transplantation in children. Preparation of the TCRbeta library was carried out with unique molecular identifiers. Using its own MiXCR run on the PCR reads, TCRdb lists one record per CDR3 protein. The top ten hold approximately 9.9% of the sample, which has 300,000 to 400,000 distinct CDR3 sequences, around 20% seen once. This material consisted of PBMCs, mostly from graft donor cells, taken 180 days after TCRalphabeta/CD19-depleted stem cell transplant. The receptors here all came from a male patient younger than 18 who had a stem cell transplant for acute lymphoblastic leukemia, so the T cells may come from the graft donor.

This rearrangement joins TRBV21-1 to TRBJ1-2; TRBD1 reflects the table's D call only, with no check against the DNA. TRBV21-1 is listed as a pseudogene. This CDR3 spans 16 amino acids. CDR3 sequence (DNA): TGTGCCAGCAGTAGTCGGACAGGGGAATCTAACTATGGCTACACCTTC. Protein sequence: CASSSRTGESNYGYTF.

DNA of the CDR3: TGCGCCAGCAGCTATCCCGGGACAGGGGTCTACGAGCAGTACTTC. Protein product: CASSYPGTGVYEQYF. The genes are TRBV5-1 and TRBJ2-7, with 10 bases that match TRBD1. There are 15 residues in the CDR3. The V and J ends lost 3 bases and 3 bases, in that order; junction bases with no gene match: 6. Germline CDR1 and CDR2: SGHRS and YFSETQ.

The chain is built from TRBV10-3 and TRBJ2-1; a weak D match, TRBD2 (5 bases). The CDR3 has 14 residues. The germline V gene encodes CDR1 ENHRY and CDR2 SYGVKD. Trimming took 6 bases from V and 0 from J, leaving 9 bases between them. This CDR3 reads CAIRWRSSYNEQFF. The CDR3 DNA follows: TGTGCCATCAGATGGAGGAGCTCCTACAATGAGCAGTTCTTC.

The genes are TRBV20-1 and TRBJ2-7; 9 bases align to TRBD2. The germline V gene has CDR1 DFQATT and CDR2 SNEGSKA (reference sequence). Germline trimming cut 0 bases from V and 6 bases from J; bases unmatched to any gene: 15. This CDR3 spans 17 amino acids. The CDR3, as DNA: TGCAGTGCTAGAGATCCCCCGAGCGGGAGGCCTTGGGGCGAGCAGTACTTC. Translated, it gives CSARDPPSGRPWGEQYF.

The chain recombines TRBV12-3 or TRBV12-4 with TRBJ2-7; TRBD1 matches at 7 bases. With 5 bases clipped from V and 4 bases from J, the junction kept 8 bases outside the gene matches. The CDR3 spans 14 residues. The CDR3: CASSPPGQLYEQYF. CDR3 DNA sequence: TGTGCCAGCAGTCCGCCGGGACAGCTATACGAGCAGTACTTC.

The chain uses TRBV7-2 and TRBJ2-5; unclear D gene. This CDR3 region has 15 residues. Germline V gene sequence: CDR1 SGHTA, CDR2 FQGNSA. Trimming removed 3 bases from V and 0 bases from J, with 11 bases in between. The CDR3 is CASSFRLGYQETQYF. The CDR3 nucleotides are TGTGCCAGCAGCTTCCGCCTCGGGTACCAAGAGACCCAGTACTTC.

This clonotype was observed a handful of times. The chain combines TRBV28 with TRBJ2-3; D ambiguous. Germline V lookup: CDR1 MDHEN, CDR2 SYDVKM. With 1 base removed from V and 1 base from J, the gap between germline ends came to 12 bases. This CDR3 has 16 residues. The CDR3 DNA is TGTGCCAGCAGTTTATTGTCAGGTACTCGCACAGATACGCAGTATTTT. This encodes CASSLLSGTRTDTQYF.

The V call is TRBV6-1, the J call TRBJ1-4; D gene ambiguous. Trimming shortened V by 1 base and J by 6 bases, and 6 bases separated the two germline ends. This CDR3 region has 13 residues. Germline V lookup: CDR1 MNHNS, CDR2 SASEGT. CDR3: CASSEGWHEKLFF. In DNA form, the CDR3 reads TGTGCCAGCAGTGAAGGGTGGCATGAAAAACTGTTTTTT.

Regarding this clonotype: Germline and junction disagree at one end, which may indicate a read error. CDR3 in DNA: TGTGCCAGCAGCTCAGGAGGGGCTAATGGAAAACTGTTTTTT. Its translation is CASSSGGANGKLFF. The J gene is TRBJ1-4, the V gene TRBV12-3 or TRBV12-4; tentative D call: TRBD1 (5 bases). The CDR3 has 14 residues.

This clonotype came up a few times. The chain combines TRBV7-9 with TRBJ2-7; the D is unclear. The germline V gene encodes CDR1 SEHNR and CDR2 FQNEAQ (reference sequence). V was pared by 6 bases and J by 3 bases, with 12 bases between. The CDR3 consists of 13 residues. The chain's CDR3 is CASSTGPFYEQYF. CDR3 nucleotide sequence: TGTGCCAGCAGTACCGGGCCCTTCTACGAGCAGTACTTC.

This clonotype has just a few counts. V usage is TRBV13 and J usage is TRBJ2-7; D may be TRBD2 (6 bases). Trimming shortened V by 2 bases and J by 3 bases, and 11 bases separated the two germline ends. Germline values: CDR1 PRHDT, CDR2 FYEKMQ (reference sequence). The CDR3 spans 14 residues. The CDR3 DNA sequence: TGTGCCAGCAGCTTACCGCGGGAAAGCTACGAGCAGTACTTC. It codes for CASSLPRESYEQYF.

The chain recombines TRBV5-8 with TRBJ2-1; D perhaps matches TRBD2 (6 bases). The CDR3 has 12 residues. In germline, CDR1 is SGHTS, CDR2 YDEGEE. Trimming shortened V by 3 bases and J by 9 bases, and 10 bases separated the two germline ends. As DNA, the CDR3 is TGTGCCAGCAGCTGGAGGCGGGGTGAGCAGTTCTTC. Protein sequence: CASSWRRGEQFF.

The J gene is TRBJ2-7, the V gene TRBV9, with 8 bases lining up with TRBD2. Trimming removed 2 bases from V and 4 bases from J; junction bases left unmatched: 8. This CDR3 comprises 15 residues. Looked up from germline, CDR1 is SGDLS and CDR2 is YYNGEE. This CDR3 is CASSVAGLASYEQYF. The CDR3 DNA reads TGTGCCAGCAGCGTCGCCGGACTAGCTTCGTACGAGCAGTACTTC. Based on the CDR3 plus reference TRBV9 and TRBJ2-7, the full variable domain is DSGVTQTPKHLITATGQRVTLRCSPRSGDLSVYWYQQSLDQGLQFLIQYYNGEERAKGNILERFSAQQFPDLHSELNLSSLELGDSALYFCASSVAGLASYEQYFGPGTRLTVT.

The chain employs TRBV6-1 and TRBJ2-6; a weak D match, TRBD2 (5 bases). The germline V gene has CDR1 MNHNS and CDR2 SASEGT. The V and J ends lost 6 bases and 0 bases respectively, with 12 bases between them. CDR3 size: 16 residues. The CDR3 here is CASRVGRASGANVLTF. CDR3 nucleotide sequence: TGTGCCAGCAGAGTAGGGCGGGCCTCTGGGGCCAACGTCCTGACTTTC.

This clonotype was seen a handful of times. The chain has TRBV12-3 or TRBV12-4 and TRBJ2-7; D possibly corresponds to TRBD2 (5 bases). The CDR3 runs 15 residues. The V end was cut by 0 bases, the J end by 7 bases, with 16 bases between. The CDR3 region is CASSLARRVSEEQYF. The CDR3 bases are TGTGCCAGCAGTTTAGCGAGGCGGGTGAGCGAGGAGCAGTACTTC.

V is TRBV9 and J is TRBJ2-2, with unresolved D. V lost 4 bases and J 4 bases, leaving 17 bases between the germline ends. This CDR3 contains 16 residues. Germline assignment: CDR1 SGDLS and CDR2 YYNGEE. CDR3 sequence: CASSPNWSRGTGELFF. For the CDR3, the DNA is TGTGCCAGCAGCCCCAATTGGAGTCGAGGCACCGGGGAGCTGTTTTTT.

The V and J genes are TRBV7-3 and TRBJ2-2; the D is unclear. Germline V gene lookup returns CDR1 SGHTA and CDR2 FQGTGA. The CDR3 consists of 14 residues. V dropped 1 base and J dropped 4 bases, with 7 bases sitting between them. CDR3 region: CASSLKLLTGELFF. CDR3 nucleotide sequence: TGTGCCAGCAGCTTAAAATTGCTCACCGGGGAGCTGTTTTTT.

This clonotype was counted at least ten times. In DNA, the CDR3 is TGTGCCAGCAGCGGTAGGGGACATACGCAGTATTTT. Amino acids: CASSGRGHTQYF. The chain couples TRBV9 to TRBJ2-3; the D call may be TRBD1 or TRBD2 (5 bases each). V was cut by 3 bases and J by 7 bases, with 9 bases left in between. From germline, CDR1 is SGDLS and CDR2 YYNGEE. The CDR3 extends over 12 amino acids.

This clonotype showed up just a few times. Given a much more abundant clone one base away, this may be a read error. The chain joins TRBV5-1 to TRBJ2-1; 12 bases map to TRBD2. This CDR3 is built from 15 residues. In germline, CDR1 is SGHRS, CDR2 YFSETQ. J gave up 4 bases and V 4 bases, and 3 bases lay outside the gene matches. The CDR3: CASSHGLAGYNEQFF. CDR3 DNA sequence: TGCGCCAGCAGCCACGGACTAGCGGGGTACAATGAGCAGTTCTTC.

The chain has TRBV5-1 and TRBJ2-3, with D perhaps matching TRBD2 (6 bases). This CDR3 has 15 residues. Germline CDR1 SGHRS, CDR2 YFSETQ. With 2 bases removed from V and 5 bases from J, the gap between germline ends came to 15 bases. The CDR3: CASSLTAGSGDTQYF. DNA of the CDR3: TGCGCCAGCAGCTTAACGGCGGGAAGTGGAGATACGCAGTATTTT.

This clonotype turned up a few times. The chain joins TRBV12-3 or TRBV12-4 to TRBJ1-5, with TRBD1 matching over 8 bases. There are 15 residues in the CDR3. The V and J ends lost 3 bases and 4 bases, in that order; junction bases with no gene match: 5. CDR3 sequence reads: CASSFRTGFNQPQHF. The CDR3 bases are TGTGCCAGCAGTTTCCGGACAGGGTTTAATCAGCCCCAGCATTTT.

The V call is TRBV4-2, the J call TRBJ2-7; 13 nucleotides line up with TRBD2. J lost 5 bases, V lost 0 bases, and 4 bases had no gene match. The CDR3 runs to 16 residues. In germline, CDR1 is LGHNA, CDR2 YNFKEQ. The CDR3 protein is CASSQDPGLAGNEQYF. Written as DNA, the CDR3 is TGTGCCAGCAGCCAAGATCCGGGACTAGCGGGGAACGAGCAGTACTTC.

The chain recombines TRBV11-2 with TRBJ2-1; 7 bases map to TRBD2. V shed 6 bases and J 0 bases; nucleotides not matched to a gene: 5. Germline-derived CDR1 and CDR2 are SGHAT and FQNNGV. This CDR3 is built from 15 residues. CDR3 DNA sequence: TGTGCCAGCAGTCGTACTAGCGACTCCTACAATGAGCAGTTCTTC. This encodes CASSRTSDSYNEQFF.

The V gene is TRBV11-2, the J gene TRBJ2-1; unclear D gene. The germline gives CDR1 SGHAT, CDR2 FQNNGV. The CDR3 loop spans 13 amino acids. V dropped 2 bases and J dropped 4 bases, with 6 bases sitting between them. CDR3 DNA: TGTGCCAGCAGCTTAATGGATTACAATGAGCAGTTCTTC. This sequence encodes CASSLMDYNEQFF.

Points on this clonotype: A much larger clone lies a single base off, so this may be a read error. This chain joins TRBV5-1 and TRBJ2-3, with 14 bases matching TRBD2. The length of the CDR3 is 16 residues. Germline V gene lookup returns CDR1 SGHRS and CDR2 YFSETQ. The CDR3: CASSHGTSGGTDAQYF. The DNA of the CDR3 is TGCGCCAGCAGCCACGGGACTAGCGGGGGCACAGATGCGCAGTATTTT.

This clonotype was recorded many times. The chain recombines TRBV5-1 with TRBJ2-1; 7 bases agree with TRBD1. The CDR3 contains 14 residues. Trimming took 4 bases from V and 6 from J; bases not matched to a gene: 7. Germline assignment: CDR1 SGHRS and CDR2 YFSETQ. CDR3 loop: CASSLAAGGNEQFF. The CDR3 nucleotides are TGCGCCAGCAGCCTCGCGGCAGGGGGCAATGAGCAGTTCTTC.

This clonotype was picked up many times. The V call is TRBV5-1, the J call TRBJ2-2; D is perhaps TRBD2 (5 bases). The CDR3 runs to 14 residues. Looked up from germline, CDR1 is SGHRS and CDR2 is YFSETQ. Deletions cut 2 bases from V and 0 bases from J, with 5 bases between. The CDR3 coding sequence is TGCGCCAGCAGCTTACTAGCGAACACCGGGGAGCTGTTTTTT. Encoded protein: CASSLLANTGELFF. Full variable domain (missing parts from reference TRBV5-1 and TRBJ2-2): KAGVTQTPRYLIKTRGQQVTLSCSPISGHRSVSWYQQTPGQGLQFLFEYFSETQRNKGNFPGRFSGRQFSNSRSEMNVSTLELGDSALYLCASSLLANTGELFFGEGSRLTVL.

The CDR3 DNA follows: TGCGCCAGCAGTGTGGGTAGCGACTACTACGAGCAGTACTTC. It specifies CASSVGSDYYEQYF. J is TRBJ2-7 and V is TRBV5-1; possible D gene TRBD2, 5 bases. Trimming stripped 5 bases from V and 3 bases from J, with 15 bases between. Germline-derived CDR1 and CDR2 are SGHRS and YFSETQ. The CDR3 is 14 residues long.